This section outlines one T cell receptor (beta chain) sequence together with its context. Its antigen remains unidentified. The entry originates in a study of early T cells in non-severe SARS-CoV-2 infection. Across the study: With bulk RNA from unsorted whole blood as input, sequencing yielded unpaired chains. Study-wide points: Database matching using VDJdb favored anti-spike CD8 responses, with private and CD4 specificities left missing.

Researchers attached unique molecular identifiers to individual cDNA molecules. One entry per CDR3 protein, called by TCRdb with MiXCR from the 5' RACE reads. The sample lists about 76,000 distinct CDR3 sequences; roughly a sixth were seen once. The V end was cut by 3 bases, the J end by 8 bases, with 9 bases between. Germline values: CDR1 SGHRS, CDR2 YFSETQ. The CDR3 contains 12 residues. This rearrangement joins TRBV5-1 to TRBJ2-1, with a tentative D call TRBD1 (5 bases). Material for sequencing was whole blood. The sequence derives from an adult who was a healthcare worker with PCR-confirmed SARS-CoV-2 infection or an uninfected control (not recorded which). CDR3 in DNA: TGCGCCAGCAGCTGGGGCACCTATGAGCAGTTCTTC. It translates to CASSWGTYEQFF.